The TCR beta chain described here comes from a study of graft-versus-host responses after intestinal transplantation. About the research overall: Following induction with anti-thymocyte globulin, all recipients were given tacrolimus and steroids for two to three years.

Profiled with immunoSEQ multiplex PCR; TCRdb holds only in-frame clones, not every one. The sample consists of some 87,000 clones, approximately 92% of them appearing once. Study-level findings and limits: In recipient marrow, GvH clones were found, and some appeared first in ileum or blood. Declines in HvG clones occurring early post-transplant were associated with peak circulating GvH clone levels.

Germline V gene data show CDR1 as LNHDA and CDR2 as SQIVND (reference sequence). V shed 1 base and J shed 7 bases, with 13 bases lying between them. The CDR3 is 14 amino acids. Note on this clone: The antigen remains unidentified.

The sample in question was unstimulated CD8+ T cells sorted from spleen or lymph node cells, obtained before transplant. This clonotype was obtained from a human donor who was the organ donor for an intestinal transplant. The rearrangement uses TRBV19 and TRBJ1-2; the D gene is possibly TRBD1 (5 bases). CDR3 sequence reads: CASSIGEGLGGYTF. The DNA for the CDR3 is TGTGCCAGTAGTATAGGGGAGGGGCTCGGTGGCTACACCTTC.